These T cell receptor beta chains were read from a single sample in a study of blood T cell repertoires in COVID-19. Measured with immunoSEQ multiplex PCR; TCRdb has only the in-frame clones, and not every one. The sample carries 250,000 or so clones, about 88% recorded once. The sequenced sample consisted of peripheral blood. These receptors came from a woman in her sixties with acute or convalescent COVID-19. Each CDR3 is given with its conserved first and last residue. D genes are given only for firm matches. Expanded clones get a size class; other rows say once, few or many, or leave the size out.

J,size,D,V,CDR3,DNA
TRBJ1-1,NA,NA,TRBV19,CASQGRTEAFF,TGTGCCAGTCAGGGCAGGACTGAAGCTTTCTTT
TRBJ2-2,few,NA,TRBV5-1,CASNRGEGSYTGELFF,TGCGCCAGCAACCGAGGTGAGGGATCGTACACCGGGGAGCTGTTTTTT
TRBJ1-4,NA,NA,TRBV18,CASSLSVIEKLFF,TGTGCCAGCTCACTTTCGGTAATAGAAAAACTGTTTTTT
TRBJ1-1,NA,NA,TRBV3-1/TRBV3-2,CASNRQGYTEAFF,TGTGCCAGCAACCGCCAGGGATACACTGAAGCTTTCTTT
TRBJ1-6,NA,TRBD1,TRBV3-1/TRBV3-2,CASSQDGGQGRNSPLHF,TGTGCCAGCAGCCAAGACGGCGGACAGGGGCGTAATTCACCCCTCCACTTT
TRBJ2-2,NA,NA,TRBV7-2,CASSRSGNTGELFF,TGTGCCAGCAGCCGTAGCGGGAACACCGGGGAGCTGTTTTTT
TRBJ2-7,NA,NA,TRBV7-2,CASSPPRSYEQYF,TGTGCCAGCAGCCCCCCCCGTAGCTACGAGCAGTACTTC
TRBJ1-2,NA,NA,TRBV29-1,CSVEVQGGEMALRGYTF,TGCAGCGTTGAAGTGCAAGGGGGGGAAATGGCGCTCCGGGGCTACACCTTC
TRBJ2-3,once,NA,TRBV11-2,CASRGRTGDTDTQYF,TGTGCCAGCAGGGGGCGGACGGGGGACACAGATACGCAGTATTTT
TRBJ2-7,NA,NA,TRBV19,CASSIIGQSYEQYF,TGTGCCAGTAGTATTATCGGACAGTCCTACGAGCAGTACTTC
TRBJ2-7,NA,TRBD2,TRBV10-3,CATSGGKAYEQYF,TGTGCCACTAGCGGGGGGAAAGCCTACGAGCAGTACTTC
TRBJ2-3,NA,TRBD2,TRBV18,CASSPLRTSETTDTQYF,TGTGCCAGCTCACCACTCCGGACTAGCGAGACCACAGATACGCAGTATTTT
TRBJ2-3,NA,NA,TRBV2,CASKTGGTDTQYF,TGTGCCAGCAAGACCGGGGGTACAGATACGCAGTATTTT
TRBJ1-2,NA,TRBD1,TRBV5-6,CASSFDRAYGYTF,TGTGCCAGCAGCTTTGACAGGGCCTATGGCTACACCTTC
TRBJ2-5,NA,NA,TRBV30,CAWSPTASQETQYF,TGTGCCTGGAGTCCTACTGCGAGCCAAGAGACCCAGTACTTC
TRBJ2-7,NA,TRBD2,TRBV7-2,CASSFPAGGTGEQYF,TGTGCCAGCAGCTTTCCGGCGGGAGGAACGGGGGAGCAGTACTTC
TRBJ2-5,NA,NA,TRBV2,CASRAGTKGGETQYF,TGTGCCAGCAGAGCCGGGACTAAAGGGGGAGAGACCCAGTACTTC
TRBJ1-2,NA,TRBD1,TRBV20-1,CSASHRGNYGYTF,TGCAGTGCTAGTCACAGGGGGAACTATGGCTACACCTTC
TRBJ2-7,few,NA,TRBV6-5,CASSYRGTRLDEQYF,TGTGCCAGCAGTTACAGGGGCACCCGTCTCGACGAGCAGTACTTC
TRBJ1-2,NA,TRBD1,TRBV6-5,CASSPGTGNYGYTF,TGTGCCAGCAGTCCCGGGACAGGGAACTATGGCTACACCTTC
TRBJ1-6,few,NA,TRBV3-1/TRBV3-2,CASSRSSYNSPLHF,TGTGCCAGCAGCAGGAGCTCCTATAATTCACCCCTCCACTTT
TRBJ2-1,NA,TRBD2,TRBV9,CASSVELAGTWNEQFF,TGTGCCAGCAGCGTAGAGCTAGCGGGGACTTGGAATGAGCAGTTCTTC
TRBJ2-3,once,NA,TRBV7-2,CASSLVPGGGADTQYF,TGTGCCAGCAGCTTAGTTCCGGGAGGGGGCGCAGATACGCAGTATTTT
TRBJ1-2,once,NA,TRBV6-1,CASSDLAGYGYTF,TGTGCCAGCAGTGATCTCGCGGGCTATGGCTACACCTTC
TRBJ2-5,NA,TRBD2,TRBV7-2,CASSKSGSGETQYF,TGTGCCAGCAGCAAGAGCGGGAGTGGAGAGACCCAGTACTTC
TRBJ1-2,NA,TRBD1,TRBV29-1,CSVMGGRGRSDGYTF,TGCAGCGTTATGGGAGGCAGGGGGCGATCGGATGGCTACACCTTC
TRBJ1-4,NA,NA,TRBV10-3,CAISERGGTNEKLFF,TGTGCCATCAGTGAAAGGGGGGGGACTAATGAAAAACTGTTTTTT
TRBJ2-2,NA,TRBD2,TRBV6-2/TRBV6-3,CASSSISGRTGELFF,TGTGCCAGCAGTTCAATAAGCGGGAGAACCGGGGAGCTGTTTTTT
TRBJ1-1,NA,NA,TRBV5-6,CASSSEAGRGRTEAFF,TGTGCCAGCAGCTCGGAAGCCGGGAGGGGGAGGACTGAAGCTTTCTTT
TRBJ1-2,NA,TRBD1,TRBV4-2,CASSHGTGLNYGYTF,TGTGCCAGCAGCCACGGGACAGGGCTGAACTATGGCTACACCTTC
TRBJ1-5,few,NA,TRBV4-1,CASSQDTGTAGINQPQHF,TGCGCCAGCAGCCAAGATACCGGGACGGCGGGGATAAATCAGCCCCAGCATTTT
TRBJ2-1,NA,NA,TRBV7-2,CASSLGRESYNEQFF,TGTGCCAGCAGCTTAGGGAGAGAATCCTACAATGAGCAGTTCTTC
TRBJ2-5,NA,NA,TRBV5-6,CASSLLQGPALETQYF,TGTGCCAGCAGCCTTCTCCAGGGTCCTGCCCTGGAGACCCAGTACTTC
TRBJ2-3,NA,TRBD2,TRBV6-5,CASTRTSGSSDTQYF,TGTGCCAGCACCCGGACTAGCGGGAGTTCAGATACGCAGTATTTT
TRBJ1-1,NA,NA,TRBV18,CASSPEGAYGNTEAFF,TGTGCCAGCTCACCGGAGGGTGCGTATGGGAACACTGAAGCTTTCTTT
TRBJ2-7,NA,TRBD1,TRBV27,CASSVQPPDRGYEQYF,TGTGCCAGCAGTGTCCAACCCCCGGACAGGGGCTACGAGCAGTACTTC
TRBJ1-2,few,NA,TRBV7-8,CASSFGGSLYGYTF,TGTGCCAGCAGCTTTGGGGGGTCGCTTTATGGCTACACCTTC
TRBJ2-1,once,TRBD1,TRBV19,CASMGDRGLSYNEQFF,TGTGCCAGTATGGGGGACAGGGGACTATCCTACAATGAGCAGTTCTTC